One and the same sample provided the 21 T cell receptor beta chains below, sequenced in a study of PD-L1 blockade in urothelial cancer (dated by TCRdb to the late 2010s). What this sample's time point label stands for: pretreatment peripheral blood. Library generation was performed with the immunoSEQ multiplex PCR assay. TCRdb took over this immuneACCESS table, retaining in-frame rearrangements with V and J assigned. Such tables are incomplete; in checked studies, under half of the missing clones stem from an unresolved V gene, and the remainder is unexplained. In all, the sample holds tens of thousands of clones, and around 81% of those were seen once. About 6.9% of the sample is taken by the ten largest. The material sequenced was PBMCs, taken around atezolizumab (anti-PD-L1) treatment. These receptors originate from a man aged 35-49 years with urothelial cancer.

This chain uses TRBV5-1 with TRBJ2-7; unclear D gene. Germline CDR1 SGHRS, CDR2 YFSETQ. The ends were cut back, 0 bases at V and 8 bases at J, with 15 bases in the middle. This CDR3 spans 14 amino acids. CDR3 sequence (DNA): TGCGCCAGCAGCTTGGTTGGTTTCGGAGAACAGCAGTACTTC. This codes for CASSLVGFGEQQYF. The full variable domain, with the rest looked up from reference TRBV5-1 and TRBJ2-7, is KAGVTQTPRYLIKTRGQQVTLSCSPISGHRSVSWYQQTPGQGLQFLFEYFSETQRNKGNFPGRFSGRQFSNSRSEMNVSTLELGDSALYLCASSLVGFGEQQYFGPGTRLTVT.

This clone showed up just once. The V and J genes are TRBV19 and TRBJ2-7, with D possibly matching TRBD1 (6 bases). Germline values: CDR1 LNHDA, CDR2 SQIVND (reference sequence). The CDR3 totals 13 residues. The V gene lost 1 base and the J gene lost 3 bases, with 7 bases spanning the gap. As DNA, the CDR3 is TGTGCCAGTAGTATAGGAGGGGGCTACGAGCAGTACTTC. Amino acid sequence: CASSIGGGYEQYF.

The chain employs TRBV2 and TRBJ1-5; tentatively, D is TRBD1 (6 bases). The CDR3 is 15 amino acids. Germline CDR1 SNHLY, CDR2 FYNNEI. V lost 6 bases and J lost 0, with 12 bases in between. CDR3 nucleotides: TGTGCCAGCAGGCCGGGACAATATAGCAATCAGCCCCAGCATTTT. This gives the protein CASRPGQYSNQPQHF.

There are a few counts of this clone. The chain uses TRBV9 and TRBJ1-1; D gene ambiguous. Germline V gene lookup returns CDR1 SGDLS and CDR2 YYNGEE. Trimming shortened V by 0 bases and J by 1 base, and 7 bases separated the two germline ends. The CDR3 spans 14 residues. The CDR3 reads CASSVELRNTEAFF. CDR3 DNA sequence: TGTGCCAGCAGCGTAGAACTACGGAACACTGAAGCTTTCTTT.

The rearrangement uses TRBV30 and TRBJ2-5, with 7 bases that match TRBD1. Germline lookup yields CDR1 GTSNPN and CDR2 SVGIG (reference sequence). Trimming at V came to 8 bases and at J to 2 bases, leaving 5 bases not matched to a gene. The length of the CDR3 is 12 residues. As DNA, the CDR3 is TGTGCCGGAAACAGGGGTCAAGAGACCCAGTACTTC. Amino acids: CAGNRGQETQYF.

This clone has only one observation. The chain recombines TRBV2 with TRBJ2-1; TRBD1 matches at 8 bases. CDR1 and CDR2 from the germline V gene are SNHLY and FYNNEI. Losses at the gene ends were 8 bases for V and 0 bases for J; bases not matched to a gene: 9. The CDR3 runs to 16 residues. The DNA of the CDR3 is TGTGCCAGCCGGGACAGGCTTAAAATCTCCTACAATGAGCAGTTCTTC. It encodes CASRDRLKISYNEQFF.

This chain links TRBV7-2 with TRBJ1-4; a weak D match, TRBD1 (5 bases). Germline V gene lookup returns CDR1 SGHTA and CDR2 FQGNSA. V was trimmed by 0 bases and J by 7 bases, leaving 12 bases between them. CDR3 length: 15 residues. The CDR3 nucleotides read TGTGCCAGCAGCTTAGCCGTTGGGAGGGGTGAAAAACTGTTTTTT. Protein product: CASSLAVGRGEKLFF.

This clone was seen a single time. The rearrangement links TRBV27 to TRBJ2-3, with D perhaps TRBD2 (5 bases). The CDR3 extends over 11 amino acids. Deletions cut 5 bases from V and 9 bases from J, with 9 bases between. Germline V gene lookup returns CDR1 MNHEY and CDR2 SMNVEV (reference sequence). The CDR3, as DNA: TGTGCCAGCAGTGAGGGCACCACGCAGTATTTT. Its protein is CASSEGTTQYF.

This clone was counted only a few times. Here the CDR3 reads CASSPELSYQPQHF. The CDR3 region has the DNA TGTGCCAGCTCACCAGAGCTGAGTTATCAGCCCCAGCATTTT. The chain joins TRBV18 to TRBJ1-5; no firm D call. Germline V gene sequence: CDR1 KGHSH, CDR2 LQKENI. This CDR3 spans 14 amino acids. The V gene lost 2 bases and the J gene lost 5 bases, with 10 bases spanning the gap.

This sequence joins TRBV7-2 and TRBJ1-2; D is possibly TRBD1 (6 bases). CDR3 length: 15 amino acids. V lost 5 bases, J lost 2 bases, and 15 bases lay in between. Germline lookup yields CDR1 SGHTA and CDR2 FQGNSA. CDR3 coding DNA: TGTGCCAGCAGCCCTCTAGGGGGGGGCAACTATGGCTACACCTTC. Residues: CASSPLGGGNYGYTF.

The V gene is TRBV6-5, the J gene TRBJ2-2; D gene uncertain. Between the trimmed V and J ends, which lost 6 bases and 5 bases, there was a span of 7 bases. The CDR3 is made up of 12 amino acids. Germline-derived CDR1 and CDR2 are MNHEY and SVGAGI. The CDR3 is CASRVATGELFF. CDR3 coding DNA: TGTGCCAGCAGGGTAGCTACCGGGGAGCTGTTTTTT.

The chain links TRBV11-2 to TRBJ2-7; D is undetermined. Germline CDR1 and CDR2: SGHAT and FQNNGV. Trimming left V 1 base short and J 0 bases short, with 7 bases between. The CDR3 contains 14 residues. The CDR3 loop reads CASSLAQFSYEQYF. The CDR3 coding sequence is TGTGCCAGCAGCTTAGCGCAGTTCTCCTACGAGCAGTACTTC.

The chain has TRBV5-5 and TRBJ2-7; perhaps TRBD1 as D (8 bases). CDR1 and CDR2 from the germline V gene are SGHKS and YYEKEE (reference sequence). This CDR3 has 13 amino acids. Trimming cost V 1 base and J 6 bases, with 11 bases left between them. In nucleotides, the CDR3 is TGTGCCAGCAGCTTGACAGGGGGGGGCGAGCAGTACTTC. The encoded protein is CASSLTGGGEQYF.

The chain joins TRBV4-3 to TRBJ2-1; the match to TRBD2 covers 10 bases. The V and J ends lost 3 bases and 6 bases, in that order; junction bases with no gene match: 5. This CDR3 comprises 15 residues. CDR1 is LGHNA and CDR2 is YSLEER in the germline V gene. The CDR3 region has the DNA TGCGCCAGCAGCCAGAGAGCGGGAGGGAGCAATGAGCAGTTCTTC. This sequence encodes CASSQRAGGSNEQFF.

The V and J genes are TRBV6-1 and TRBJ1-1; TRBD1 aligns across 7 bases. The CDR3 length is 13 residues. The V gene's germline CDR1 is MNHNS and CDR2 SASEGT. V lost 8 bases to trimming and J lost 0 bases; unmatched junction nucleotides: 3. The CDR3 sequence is CASYRGMNTEAFF. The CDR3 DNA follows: TGTGCCAGCTACAGGGGTATGAACACTGAAGCTTTCTTT.

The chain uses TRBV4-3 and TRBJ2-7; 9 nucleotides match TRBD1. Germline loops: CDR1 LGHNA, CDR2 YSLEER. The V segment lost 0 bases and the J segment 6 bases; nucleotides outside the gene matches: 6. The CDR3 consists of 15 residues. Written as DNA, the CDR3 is TGCGCCAGCAGCCAAGAGGGGACAGGGAAGGGCGAGCAGTACTTC. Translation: CASSQEGTGKGEQYF.

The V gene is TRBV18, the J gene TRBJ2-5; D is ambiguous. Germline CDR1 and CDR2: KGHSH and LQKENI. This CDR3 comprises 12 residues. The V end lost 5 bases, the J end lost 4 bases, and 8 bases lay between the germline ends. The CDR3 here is CASSRRGETQYF. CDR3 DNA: TGTGCCAGCTCAAGACGAGGAGAGACCCAGTACTTC.

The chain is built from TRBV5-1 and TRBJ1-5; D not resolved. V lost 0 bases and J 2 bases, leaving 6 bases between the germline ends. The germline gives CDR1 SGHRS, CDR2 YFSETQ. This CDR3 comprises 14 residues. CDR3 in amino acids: CASSLGLGNQPQHF. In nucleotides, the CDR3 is TGCGCCAGCAGCTTGGGTTTAGGCAATCAGCCCCAGCATTTT.

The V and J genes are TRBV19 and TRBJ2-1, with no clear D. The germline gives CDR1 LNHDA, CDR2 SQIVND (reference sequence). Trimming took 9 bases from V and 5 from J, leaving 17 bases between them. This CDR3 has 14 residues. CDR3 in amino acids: CASSLGVTDNEQFF. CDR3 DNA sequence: TGTGCCAGCTCCCTGGGCGTGACGGACAATGAGCAGTTCTTC.

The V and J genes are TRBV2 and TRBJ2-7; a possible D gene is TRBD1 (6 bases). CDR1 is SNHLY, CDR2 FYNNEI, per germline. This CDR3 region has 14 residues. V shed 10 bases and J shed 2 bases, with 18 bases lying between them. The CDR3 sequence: CAIRQGDKTYEQYF. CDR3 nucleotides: TGTGCCATTCGCCAAGGGGACAAGACCTACGAGCAGTACTTC.

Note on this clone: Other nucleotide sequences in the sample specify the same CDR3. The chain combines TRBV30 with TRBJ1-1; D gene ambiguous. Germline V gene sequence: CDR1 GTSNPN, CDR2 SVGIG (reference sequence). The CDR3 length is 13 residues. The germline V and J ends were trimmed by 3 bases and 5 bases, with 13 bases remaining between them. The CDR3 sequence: CAWSGAGWTEAFF. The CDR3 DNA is TGTGCCTGGAGCGGTGCGGGCTGGACTGAAGCTTTCTTT.